Each of the 23 T cell receptor beta chains below was sequenced from the same sample in a study of siplizumab effects on memory and regulatory T cells. TCRdb's table, derived via immunoSEQ multiplex PCR, lists solely in-frame clones and lacks some. This sample yields over 100,000 clones, of which roughly nine tenths are seen a single time; 0.85% to 1.2% belongs to the top ten. What was sequenced was CD4+ T cells sorted from blood. The source of these receptors is a human donor in good health.

The table lists this clone with a count of one. The rearrangement uses TRBV19 and TRBJ2-1, with D unresolved. Trimming removed 1 base from V and 12 bases from J, with 10 bases in between. The germline gives CDR1 LNHDA, CDR2 SQIVND (reference sequence). The CDR3 has 12 amino acids. The chain's CDR3 is CASSIVGLSQFF. The CDR3 DNA reads TGTGCCAGTAGTATAGTGGGCCTATCGCAGTTCTTC. The full variable domain, completed using reference TRBV19 and TRBJ2-1, is DGGITQSPKYLFRKEGQNVTLSCEQNLNHDAMYWYRQDPGQGLRLIYYSQIVNDFQKGDIAEGYSVSREKKESFPLTVTSAQKNPTAFYLCASSIVGLSQFFGPGTRLTVL.

This clone has a handful of counts. The chain couples TRBV7-9 to TRBJ1-2; D ambiguous. CDR1 SEHNR and CDR2 FQNEAQ come from the germline V gene (reference sequence). The CDR3 has 12 amino acids. Deletions cut 7 bases from V and 6 bases from J, with 12 bases between. CDR3 protein: CASTEGRDGYTF. The CDR3 coding sequence is TGTGCCAGCACCGAAGGACGTGATGGCTACACCTTC.

The rearrangement joins TRBV28 to TRBJ1-3; D uncertain. In germline, CDR1 is MDHEN, CDR2 SYDVKM. CDR3 size: 14 residues. With 3 bases removed from V and 4 bases from J, the gap between germline ends came to 10 bases. The CDR3 spells CASSFVVRGNTIYF. The DNA for the CDR3 is TGTGCCAGCAGTTTCGTGGTCCGAGGAAACACCATATATTTT.

The chain combines TRBV28 with TRBJ2-1; TRBD2 might be the D (5 bases). Trimming removed 7 bases from V and 10 bases from J, with 20 bases in between. Germline lookup yields CDR1 MDHEN and CDR2 SYDVKM. The CDR3 sequence is 14 residues long. In DNA, the CDR3 is TGTGCCAGCAAGAATCCGGGGAACAAGCAGGAGCAGTTCTTC. Encoded protein: CASKNPGNKQEQFF.

As DNA, the CDR3 is TGTGCCAGCAGTGGGACATTCGGGGGCTACACCTTC. As protein: CASSGTFGGYTF. This rearrangement joins TRBV28 to TRBJ1-2; TRBD1 is a possible D gene (6 bases). V lost 5 bases, J lost 8 bases, and 12 bases lay in between. This CDR3 region has 12 residues. Germline loops: CDR1 MDHEN, CDR2 SYDVKM.

The gene calls are TRBV7-9 and TRBJ2-4; the D is unclear. Deletions cut 4 bases from V and 1 base from J, with 8 bases between. The germline gives CDR1 SEHNR, CDR2 FQNEAQ (reference sequence). The CDR3 sequence is 14 residues long. Here the CDR3 DNA reads TGTGCCAGCAGCTCGTCCCCCGCCAAAAACATTCAGTACTTC. As protein: CASSSSPAKNIQYF.

The rearrangement uses TRBV29-1 and TRBJ2-1; D is perhaps TRBD1 or TRBD2 (6 bases each). Germline V CDR1 and CDR2: SQVTM, ANQGSEA. The germline V and J ends were trimmed by 8 bases and 10 bases, with 15 bases remaining between them. The CDR3 extends over 11 amino acids. The CDR3 DNA sequence: TGCAGCCTCGAGGCGGGGACAGAGCAGTTCTTC. Translation gives CSLEAGTEQFF.

The chain uses TRBV19 and TRBJ2-1; D not certain. This CDR3 is built from 16 residues. The V gene lost 2 bases and the J gene lost 10 bases, with 21 bases spanning the gap. CDR1 LNHDA and CDR2 SQIVND come from the germline V gene (reference sequence). DNA of the CDR3: TGTGCCAGTAGTATACCCTTATCTCAAAGCAGGCCGGAGCAGTTCTTC. It specifies CASSIPLSQSRPEQFF.

V is TRBV7-8 and J is TRBJ2-1, with no clear D. Looked up from germline, CDR1 is SGHVS and CDR2 is FQNEAQ. The CDR3 has 12 amino acids. V was clipped by 5 bases and J by 7 bases, with 9 bases between them. CDR3 region: CASSPPNNEQFF. CDR3 in DNA: TGTGCCAGCAGCCCCCCGAATAATGAGCAGTTCTTC.

The chain carries TRBV27 and TRBJ2-2; 8 nucleotides line up with TRBD1. V shed 6 bases and J 7 bases; nucleotides not matched to a gene: 16. Germline loops: CDR1 MNHEY, CDR2 SMNVEV (reference sequence). The CDR3 is 17 amino acids. The CDR3 loop is CASSRPGTGFGGGELFF. CDR3 nucleotides: TGTGCCAGCAGCCGCCCCGGGACAGGTTTTGGCGGCGGGGAGCTGTTTTTT.

The CDR3: CASSSDTGNQPQHF. The CDR3 DNA reads TGTGCCAGCAGCTCTGATACAGGGAATCAGCCCCAGCATTTT. The chain is built from TRBV7-9 and TRBJ1-5, with a possible D match to TRBD1 (6 bases). The V end lost 4 bases, the J end lost 4 bases, and 11 bases lay between the germline ends. The CDR3 is 14 residues long. The V gene's germline CDR1 is SEHNR and CDR2 FQNEAQ (reference sequence).

This clone was seen once. The chain uses TRBV9 and TRBJ2-1; D ambiguous. Germline CDR1 and CDR2: SGDLS and YYNGEE. Trimming removed 0 bases from V and 1 base from J, with 8 bases in between. This CDR3 is built from 15 residues. The DNA of the CDR3 is TGTGCCAGCAGCGTAGCGGCGGCGTCCTACAATGAGCAGTTCTTC. It is translated as CASSVAAASYNEQFF. Full variable domain (rest looked up from reference TRBV9 and TRBJ2-1): DSGVTQTPKHLITATGQRVTLRCSPRSGDLSVYWYQQSLDQGLQFLIQYYNGEERAKGNILERFSAQQFPDLHSELNLSSLELGDSALYFCASSVAAASYNEQFFGPGTRLTVL.

V and J are TRBV10-1 and TRBJ1-1; no firm D call. CDR1 and CDR2 (germline): WNHNN, SYGVQD (reference sequence). The V and J ends lost 4 bases and 4 bases respectively, with 16 bases between them. The CDR3 totals 15 residues. CDR3: CASSATGVFSTEAFF. CDR3 DNA sequence: TGCGCCAGCAGTGCTACGGGCGTGTTCAGCACTGAAGCTTTCTTT.

This clone was observed a few times. The rearrangement uses TRBV29-1 and TRBJ2-7; no reliable D call. Germline CDR1 reads SQVTM; CDR2 reads ANQGSEA. This CDR3 has 12 amino acids. With 4 bases removed from V and 3 bases from J, the gap between germline ends came to 10 bases. The CDR3 DNA follows: TGCAGCGTTGGCAGGCTTGACTACGAGCAGTACTTC. It is translated as CSVGRLDYEQYF.

This chain uses TRBV4-1 with TRBJ2-7, with 8 bases lining up with TRBD2. The CDR3 spans 14 residues. The ends lost 4 bases at V and 7 bases at J; junction bases unmatched: 9. CDR1 is MGHRA, CDR2 YSYEKL, per germline. CDR3 sequence (DNA): TGCGCCAGCAGCCCCCTAGGGACTAGGTTAGAGCAGTACTTC. Its translation is CASSPLGTRLEQYF.

The CDR3 reads CASSHSPGELFF. CDR3 nucleotide sequence: TGTGCCAGCAGCCATTCTCCCGGGGAGCTGTTTTTT. The rearrangement links TRBV7-6 to TRBJ2-2; D gene ambiguous. The CDR3 covers 12 residues. The germline V gene has CDR1 SGHVS and CDR2 FNYEAQ. Trimming removed 5 bases at V and 6 bases at J, with 7 bases between.

The chain combines TRBV11-2 with TRBJ2-7, with 9 bases identical to TRBD1. CDR1 is SGHAT, CDR2 FQNNGV, per germline. The CDR3 is made up of 15 amino acids. V was clipped by 4 bases and J by 2 bases; unmatched bases: 6. CDR3 nucleotide sequence: TGTGCCAGCAGCTCATACAGGGGGCAAGCCTACGAGCAGTACTTC. Translation: CASSSYRGQAYEQYF.

The chain employs TRBV4-1 and TRBJ1-1; D uncertain. This CDR3 has 15 residues. The germline gives CDR1 MGHRA, CDR2 YSYEKL. V lost 1 base and J 2 bases, leaving 11 bases between the germline ends. The CDR3 reads CASSQGAVLNTEAFF. The DNA for the CDR3 is TGCGCCAGCAGCCAAGGGGCAGTGTTAAACACTGAAGCTTTCTTT.

The gene calls are TRBV5-5 and TRBJ1-1; D not certain. Germline-derived CDR1 and CDR2 are SGHKS and YYEKEE (reference sequence). There are 13 residues in the CDR3. V lost 0 bases and J 6 bases, leaving 9 bases between the germline ends. The CDR3 spells CASSLARRPEAFF. The DNA of the CDR3 is TGTGCCAGCAGCTTGGCCCGGCGGCCTGAAGCTTTCTTT.

This chain connects TRBV29-1 to TRBJ1-1; D is possibly TRBD1 (6 bases). Germline CDR1 reads SQVTM; CDR2 reads ANQGSEA. V lost 6 bases and J 8 bases, leaving 16 bases between the germline ends. The CDR3 sequence is 12 residues long. The CDR3 sequence is CSVDRETIEAFF. The CDR3 DNA follows: TGCAGCGTGGACAGAGAGACCATCGAAGCTTTCTTT.

The V call is TRBV19, the J call TRBJ2-7; possibly TRBD1 for D (5 bases). Germline lookup yields CDR1 LNHDA and CDR2 SQIVND (reference sequence). The germline V and J ends were trimmed by 5 bases and 0 bases, with 8 bases remaining between them. This CDR3 is built from 13 residues. In nucleotides, the CDR3 is TGTGCCAGTAGTTTGGGGCCCTCCTACGAGCAGTACTTC. Protein product: CASSLGPSYEQYF.

This sequence joins TRBV7-8 and TRBJ1-2, with 7 bases fitting TRBD1. This CDR3 contains 21 residues. The germline gives CDR1 SGHVS, CDR2 FQNEAQ. Trimming cost V 4 bases and J 1 base; bases outside gene matches: 24. The CDR3 loop reads CASSSLGGRSKGARYNYGYTF. In nucleotides, the CDR3 is TGTGCCAGCAGCTCCTTAGGGGGCCGATCAAAAGGGGCGAGATATAACTATGGCTACACCTTC. The whole variable domain, remainder taken from reference TRBV7-8 and TRBJ1-2, is GAGVSQSPRYKVAKRGQDVALRCDPISGHVSLFWYQQALGQGPEFLTYFQNEAQLDKSGLPSDRFFAERPEGSVSTLKIQRTQQEDSAVYLCASSSLGGRSKGARYNYGYTFGSGTRLTVV.

The chain couples TRBV29-1 to TRBJ1-5, with 8 bases fitting TRBD1. With 3 bases clipped from V and 4 bases from J, the junction kept 2 bases outside the gene matches. Germline V gene lookup returns CDR1 SQVTM and CDR2 ANQGSEA. This CDR3 has 13 amino acids. In DNA, the CDR3 is TGCAGCGTTGAGGACAGGGCGAATCAGCCCCAGCATTTT. This translates into CSVEDRANQPQHF.